One sample yielded the 18 T cell receptor beta chains listed below, sequenced in a study of brain metastases from non-small cell lung cancer. Generated by immunoSEQ multiplex PCR, the TCRdb table keeps only in-frame clones and is missing some. The sample records 2,000 to 2,500 clones, under 85% being singletons. The sequencing sample was made of primary lung tumor tissue. The receptors here all came from a donor aged 40 or older with non-small cell lung cancer.

The chain carries TRBV9 and TRBJ1-3; no clear D. This CDR3 comprises 14 residues. From germline, CDR1 is SGDLS and CDR2 YYNGEE. V lost 0 bases to trimming and J lost 4 bases, with 8 bases between them. CDR3 coding DNA: TGTGCCAGCAGCGTAGCGGGGTACGGAAACACCATATATTTT. It encodes CASSVAGYGNTIYF.

This clone is large in the sample. The chain recombines TRBV28 with TRBJ2-7; TRBD1 matches at 8 bases. The CDR3 totals 13 residues. The V and J ends lost 7 bases and 2 bases, in that order; junction bases with no gene match: 4. Germline values: CDR1 MDHEN, CDR2 SYDVKM. The CDR3 loop reads CASKRTGTYEQYF. CDR3 bases: TGTGCCAGCAAAAGGACAGGGACCTACGAGCAGTACTTC.

Details on this clone: One end of the junction does not line up with germline, which may come from a read error. The chain joins TRBV4-3 to TRBJ2-7; 7 bases align to TRBD1. CDR3 length: 15 amino acids. Germline loops: CDR1 LGHNA, CDR2 YSLEER. CDR3 coding DNA: TGCGCCAGCAGCCAAGTAAGACAGGGCCCCTATGAGCAGTACTTC. This gives the protein CASSQVRQGPYEQYF.

This chain uses TRBV5-1 with TRBJ2-1, with 8 bases lining up with TRBD2. Unmatched junction bases numbered 6, after V lost 4 bases and J lost 6 bases. CDR1 is SGHRS, CDR2 YFSETQ, per germline. The CDR3 is 14 residues long. Here the CDR3 DNA reads TGCGCCAGCAGCCCGGGACTAGGGACCAATGAGCAGTTCTTC. Amino acids: CASSPGLGTNEQFF. The full variable domain, completed using reference TRBV5-1 and TRBJ2-1, is KAGVTQTPRYLIKTRGQQVTLSCSPISGHRSVSWYQQTPGQGLQFLFEYFSETQRNKGNFPGRFSGRQFSNSRSEMNVSTLELGDSALYLCASSPGLGTNEQFFGPGTRLTVL.

The CDR3 protein is CASSLGGGETQYF. The CDR3 bases are TGTGCCAGCAGTTTGGGGGGCGGAGAGACCCAGTACTTC. The chain has TRBV12-3 or TRBV12-4 and TRBJ2-5; the D gene could be TRBD1 or TRBD2 (6 bases each). V was trimmed by 3 bases and J by 4 bases, leaving 9 bases between them. The CDR3 is 13 residues long.

This clone has only one observation. In nucleotides, the CDR3 is TGTGCCAGCAGTGAACTGGAGGCAGGACCCGACAATGAGCAGTTCTTC. Protein product: CASSELEAGPDNEQFF. J is TRBJ2-1 and V is TRBV6-1, with D perhaps TRBD2 (5 bases). Trimming took off 2 bases at V and 5 bases at J, with 16 bases between the two ends. The germline V gene has CDR1 MNHNS and CDR2 SASEGT. The CDR3 is made up of 16 amino acids.

The chain has TRBV12-3 or TRBV12-4 and TRBJ1-2, with no clear D. V was pared by 0 bases and J by 2 bases, with 4 bases between. The CDR3 consists of 13 residues. In DNA, the CDR3 is TGTGCCAGCAGTTTAGCAGGGAACTATGGCTACACCTTC. Amino acid sequence: CASSLAGNYGYTF.

The chain combines TRBV15 with TRBJ2-1; 9 bases align to TRBD1. Trimming at V came to 1 base and at J to 8 bases, leaving 9 bases not matched to a gene. The CDR3 length is 16 residues. Germline assignment: CDR1 LNHNV and CDR2 YYDKDF (reference sequence). For the CDR3, the DNA is TGTGCCACCAGCAGAGCCACCTCACAGGGGGCCGATGAGCAGTTCTTC. Translated: CATSRATSQGADEQFF.

This clone is a singleton in its sample. V and J are TRBV5-4 and TRBJ1-1; 9 bases line up with TRBD1. V gave up 2 bases and J gave up 0 bases; unmatched junction bases: 5. Germline loops: CDR1 SGHNT, CDR2 YYREEE (reference sequence). The length of the CDR3 is 16 residues. Here the CDR3 DNA reads TGTGCCAGCAGCTTCGACAGGGGGATGGTGAACACTGAAGCTTTCTTT. This sequence encodes CASSFDRGMVNTEAFF.

The chain joins TRBV7-2 to TRBJ2-4, with D perhaps matching TRBD1 or TRBD2 (5 bases each). The V end lost 5 bases, the J end lost 1 base, and 12 bases lay between the germline ends. This CDR3 has 15 residues. Germline V gene lookup returns CDR1 SGHTA and CDR2 FQGNSA. CDR3 loop: CASSDVGEAKNIQYF. In DNA form, the CDR3 reads TGTGCCAGCAGCGACGTAGGGGAGGCCAAAAACATTCAGTACTTC. The whole variable domain, remainder taken from reference TRBV7-2 and TRBJ2-4, is GAGVSQSPSNKVTEKGKDVELRCDPISGHTALYWYRQSLGQGLEFLIYFQGNSAPDKSGLPSDRFSAERTGGSVSTLTIQRTQQEDSAVYLCASSDVGEAKNIQYFGAGTRLSVL.

This chain connects TRBV5-8 to TRBJ1-2; no reliable D call. This CDR3 comprises 11 residues. Germline loops: CDR1 SGHTS, CDR2 YDEGEE. Trimming took 9 bases from V and 8 from J, leaving 14 bases between them. CDR3 protein: CAISGLSGYTF. The CDR3 nucleotides are TGTGCCATTTCGGGCCTGTCGGGCTACACCTTC.

This clone was observed once. The chain links TRBV5-6 to TRBJ1-2; 8 bases match TRBD1. V was clipped by 1 base and J by 6 bases; unmatched bases: 8. The CDR3 sequence is 15 residues long. From germline, CDR1 is SGHDT and CDR2 YYEEEE. The CDR3 protein is CASSLFPQGADGYTF. Written as DNA, the CDR3 is TGTGCCAGCAGCTTGTTTCCCCAGGGGGCTGATGGCTACACCTTC.

The genes are TRBV19 and TRBJ1-1; possibly TRBD1 for D (6 bases). Deletions cut 3 bases from V and 3 bases from J, with 20 bases between. CDR3 length equals 17 residues. Per the germline V gene, CDR1 is LNHDA and CDR2 is SQIVND (reference sequence). The CDR3: CASSMGAGSWWDTEAFF. CDR3 DNA sequence: TGTGCCAGTAGTATGGGGGCGGGCAGCTGGTGGGACACTGAAGCTTTCTTT.

This chain links TRBV12-3 or TRBV12-4 with TRBJ1-1; D not resolved. The CDR3 totals 11 residues. V lost 8 bases and J lost 4, with 8 bases in between. The CDR3 nucleotides are TGTGCCAGCTCCCAAACCACTGAAGCTTTCTTT. This translates into CASSQTTEAFF.

Points on this clone: A read error is possible here, since a much larger clone lies one base away. The chain employs TRBV6-1 and TRBJ1-3; D is ambiguous. The CDR3 is 16 residues long. Germline V gene data show CDR1 as MNHNS and CDR2 as SASEGT. The CDR3 DNA is TGTGCCAGCAGTGAAAGAGGGTTCTTCTCTGGAAACATCATATATTTT. Translated, it gives CASSERGFFSGNIIYF.

The V and J genes are TRBV5-6 and TRBJ1-1; D uncertain. Trimming took 0 bases from V and 4 from J, leaving 7 bases between them. Germline CDR1 reads SGHDT; CDR2 reads YYEEEE. CDR3 length: 13 residues. The CDR3 spells CASSLGFGTEAFF. CDR3 DNA: TGTGCCAGCAGCTTGGGGTTCGGCACTGAAGCTTTCTTT.

This rearrangement joins TRBV7-9 to TRBJ2-1; D remains ambiguous. The V gene's germline CDR1 is SEHNR and CDR2 FQNEAQ (reference sequence). The V end lost 4 bases, the J end lost 8 bases, and 15 bases lay between the germline ends. This CDR3 spans 14 amino acids. CDR3 in amino acids: CASSSVQGDYEQFF. DNA of the CDR3: TGTGCCAGCAGCTCGGTTCAAGGAGACTATGAGCAGTTCTTC.

In DNA form, the CDR3 reads TGTGCCAGCAGCGTTACAGATTTCGGCGAGCAGTTCTTC. Its protein is CASSVTDFGEQFF. The rearrangement uses TRBV7-9 and TRBJ2-1; no definite D call. The CDR3 is 13 residues long. The germline V and J ends were trimmed by 5 bases and 10 bases, with 15 bases remaining between them. Germline V lookup: CDR1 SEHNR, CDR2 FQNEAQ (reference sequence).